This passage covers 24 T cell receptor beta chains from one sample sequenced in a study of neurological immune-mediated disorders. Time point meaning: longitudinal time-point 2. TCRdb fed the 5' RACE reads into MiXCR, producing one record per CDR3 protein. The sample includes roughly 49,000 distinct CDR3 sequences, roughly 14% of them seen just once. The sequenced sample consisted of PBMCs. These receptors all come from a male donor with HTLV-1-associated myelopathy (HAM/TSP).

The chain joins TRBV6-2 or TRBV6-3 to TRBJ2-1, with D perhaps TRBD1 (5 bases). V gave up 8 bases and J gave up 3 bases, with 17 bases separating them. Germline CDR1 and CDR2: MNHEY and SVGEGT. This CDR3 has 15 amino acids. The CDR3, as DNA: TGTGCCAGCTCCGCAAAGACAGTGAACTACAATGAGCAGTTCTTC. Its translation is CASSAKTVNYNEQFF.

This clonotype was seen many times. This chain links TRBV7-2 with TRBJ2-1; 8 bases fit TRBD2. Germline V gene lookup returns CDR1 SGHTA and CDR2 FQGNSA. The CDR3 consists of 16 residues. V trimming: 4 bases; J trimming: 5 bases; junction bases outside the gene matches: 10. In DNA form, the CDR3 reads TGTGCCAGCAGCTGGCCGGGGGGGCCAGGGAACAATGAGCAGTTCTTC. This gives the protein CASSWPGGPGNNEQFF.

This clonotype was seen at least ten times. The genes are TRBV20-1 and TRBJ2-2; 7 nucleotides line up with TRBD2. V lost 6 bases to trimming and J lost 3 bases; unmatched junction nucleotides: 4. Germline V CDR1 and CDR2: DFQATT, SNEGSKA (reference sequence). The CDR3 length is 13 residues. As DNA, the CDR3 is TGCAGTGCGGGACTACCCGACACCGGGGAGCTGTTTTTT. This translates into CSAGLPDTGELFF.

This clonotype was observed many times. This rearrangement joins TRBV7-9 to TRBJ2-1; tentatively, D is TRBD2 (7 bases). The germline V gene encodes CDR1 SEHNR and CDR2 FQNEAQ (reference sequence). The V gene lost 5 bases and the J gene lost 1 base, with 15 bases spanning the gap. The CDR3 extends over 16 amino acids. DNA for the CDR3: TGTGCCAGCAGCCCCCCCCGGGGGGCATCCTACAATGAGCAGTTCTTC. Its translation is CASSPPRGASYNEQFF.

This clonotype appeared a few times. The chain combines TRBV9 with TRBJ1-6, with TRBD1 identical over 8 bases. The CDR3 has 17 amino acids. The ends lost 3 bases at V and 5 bases at J; junction bases unmatched: 10. Germline V lookup: CDR1 SGDLS, CDR2 YYNGEE. CDR3 sequence reads: CASSAPTGALNNSPLHF. The CDR3 DNA reads TGTGCCAGCAGCGCACCGACAGGGGCGCTTAATAATTCACCCCTCCACTTT.

Ten or more counts support this clonotype. The CDR3 DNA sequence: TGCGCCAGCAGTCTAAGGACACCCAGGGGGGGGCAGTACTTC. Translating gives CASSLRTPRGGQYF. The chain carries TRBV5-1 and TRBJ2-5; D tentatively fits TRBD1 or TRBD2 (7 bases each). V gave up 5 bases and J gave up 11 bases, with 22 bases separating them. Per germline, CDR1 SGHRS and CDR2 YFSETQ. CDR3 size: 14 residues.

Many counts were recorded for this clonotype. CDR3 nucleotides: TGTGCCAGCAGCGCCGGACGGAGAAGAAATTCACCCCTCCACTTT. Encoded protein: CASSAGRRRNSPLHF. The V gene is TRBV27, the J gene TRBJ1-6; D is unclear. Germline V lookup: CDR1 MNHEY, CDR2 SMNVEV (reference sequence). The CDR3 has 15 amino acids. Trimming took 6 bases from V and 7 from J, leaving 16 bases between them.

This clonotype was detected many times. The CDR3 bases are TGCGCCAGCAGCCCGAACCAGGTTGACTATGGCTACACCTTC. It specifies CASSPNQVDYGYTF. The chain combines TRBV5-1 with TRBJ1-2; D uncertain. From germline, CDR1 is SGHRS and CDR2 YFSETQ. The V gene lost 4 bases and the J gene lost 3 bases, with 13 bases spanning the gap. This CDR3 comprises 14 residues.

This clonotype showed up many times. The rearrangement joins TRBV7-9 to TRBJ1-1; D gene uncertain. The length of the CDR3 is 12 residues. The V end lost 6 bases, the J end lost 1 base, and 6 bases lay between the germline ends. From germline, CDR1 is SEHNR and CDR2 FQNEAQ (reference sequence). This CDR3 reads CASSQRNTEAFF. CDR3 coding DNA: TGTGCCAGCAGTCAGAGGAACACTGAAGCTTTCTTT. Full variable domain (rest looked up from reference TRBV7-9 and TRBJ1-1): DTGVSQNPRHKITKRGQNVTFRCDPISEHNRLYWYRQTLGQGPEFLTYFQNEAQLEKSRLLSDRFSAERPKGSFSTLEIQRTEQGDSAMYLCASSQRNTEAFFGQGTRLTVV.

This clonotype occurred once. Being one base from a much bigger clone, this may be a read error. The chain links TRBV7-9 to TRBJ2-3; D may be TRBD1 or TRBD2 (5 bases each). Germline V gene sequence: CDR1 SEHNR, CDR2 FQNEAQ (reference sequence). CDR3 size: 13 residues. The CDR3 loop is CAISSWDADTQYF. CDR3 in DNA: TGTGCCATCAGCTCCTGGGACGCAGATACGCAGTATTTT. Filled out from reference TRBV7-9 and TRBJ2-3, the complete variable domain reads DTGVSQNPRHKITKRGQNVTFRCDPISEHNRLYWYRQTLGQGPEFLTYFQNEAQLEKSRLLSDRFSAERPKGSFSTLEIQRTEQGDSAMYLCAISSWDADTQYFGPGTRLTVL.

The chain couples TRBV10-2 to TRBJ1-2; perhaps TRBD1 as D (5 bases). CDR3 length: 12 amino acids. Germline values: CDR1 WSHSY, CDR2 SAAADI. CDR3 loop: CVVQGQNYGYTF. CDR3 sequence (DNA): TGCGTAGTTCAGGGCCAAAACTATGGCTACACCTTC.

This clonotype was seen repeatedly, ten times or more. The gene calls are TRBV7-3 and TRBJ2-3; TRBD1 aligns across 9 bases. Trimming cost V 1 base and J 6 bases; bases outside gene matches: 14. This CDR3 is 18 amino acids long. CDR1 and CDR2 (germline): SGHTA, FQGTGA. CDR3 amino acids: CASSLNWGDRVPPDTQYF. The CDR3 DNA reads TGTGCCAGCAGCTTAAATTGGGGGGACAGGGTACCACCGGATACGCAGTATTTT.

This clonotype was counted ten times or more. This chain links TRBV20-1 with TRBJ2-7; a possible D gene is TRBD2 (6 bases). Germline values: CDR1 DFQATT, CDR2 SNEGSKA (reference sequence). The CDR3 length is 15 residues. Trimming shortened V by 2 bases and J by 3 bases, and 17 bases separated the two germline ends. The CDR3 DNA is TGCAGTGCTAGATCCCTAGGAAGGACTAACTACGAGCAGTACTTC. Translated, it gives CSARSLGRTNYEQYF.

This clonotype was seen ten or more times. V and J are TRBV7-2 and TRBJ2-3; maybe TRBD1 (5 bases). V dropped 1 base and J dropped 0 bases, with 5 bases sitting between them. Per the germline V gene, CDR1 is SGHTA and CDR2 is FQGNSA. CDR3 length: 14 residues. CDR3: CASSLGTSTDTQYF. The CDR3 bases are TGTGCCAGCAGCTTAGGGACAAGCACAGATACGCAGTATTTT.

At least ten counts were recorded for this clonotype. The J gene is TRBJ1-1, the V gene TRBV7-9; D ambiguous. Per the germline V gene, CDR1 is SEHNR and CDR2 is FQNEAQ (reference sequence). Trimming cost V 5 bases and J 7 bases, with 14 bases left between them. CDR3 size: 13 residues. DNA for the CDR3: TGTGCCAGCAGCCGTTATGAAGCGGTTGAAGCTTTCTTT. Translating gives CASSRYEAVEAFF.

The sample holds many counts of this clonotype. The chain's CDR3 is CASSLATGTIFEQYF. DNA for the CDR3: TGCGCCAGCAGCTTGGCGACAGGGACTATTTTCGAGCAGTACTTC. This sequence joins TRBV5-1 and TRBJ2-7, with D perhaps given as TRBD1 or TRBD2 (7 bases each). Trimming pared 0 bases from V and 6 bases from J, leaving 16 bases between. The germline V gene encodes CDR1 SGHRS and CDR2 YFSETQ. This CDR3 has 15 residues.

The table lists this clonotype with many counts. The V gene is TRBV7-2, the J gene TRBJ2-1; tentatively, D is TRBD2 (5 bases). The CDR3 extends over 15 amino acids. Trimming stripped 6 bases from V and 2 bases from J, with 14 bases between. Germline CDR1 is SGHTA and CDR2 is FQGNSA. The CDR3 DNA sequence: TGTGCCAGCAGTCCCTCGACCGGGACCTACAATGAGCAGTTCTTC. Residues: CASSPSTGTYNEQFF.

This clonotype was observed many times. J is TRBJ1-5 and V is TRBV5-6, with D maybe TRBD1 (5 bases). This CDR3 contains 16 residues. Germline V lookup: CDR1 SGHDT, CDR2 YYEEEE. Trimming removed 1 base at V and 4 bases at J, with 15 bases between. CDR3 loop: CASSLWWGRENQPQHF. CDR3 sequence (DNA): TGTGCCAGCAGCTTGTGGTGGGGGAGAGAAAATCAGCCCCAGCATTTT.

The table lists this clonotype with many counts. This chain connects TRBV12-3 or TRBV12-4 to TRBJ2-5; maybe TRBD1 (8 bases). V lost 5 bases, J lost 5 bases, and 12 bases lay in between. This CDR3 spans 13 amino acids. This chain's CDR3 is CASSPQGGETQYF. CDR3 nucleotide sequence: TGTGCCAGCAGTCCACAGGGGGGGGAGACCCAGTACTTC.

This clonotype has ten or more counts. The V call is TRBV7-9, the J call TRBJ2-7; 11 nucleotides align to TRBD2. This CDR3 has 15 amino acids. J was trimmed by 2 bases and V by 5 bases; bases with no gene match: 5. CDR1 SEHNR and CDR2 FQNEAQ come from the germline V gene (reference sequence). CDR3 DNA: TGTGCCAGCAGCACCGCGACTAGCGGGACCTACGAGCAGTACTTC. It is translated as CASSTATSGTYEQYF.

The table lists this clonotype with many counts. This chain links TRBV20-1 with TRBJ2-5, with 10 bases lining up with TRBD1. From germline, CDR1 is DFQATT and CDR2 SNEGSKA (reference sequence). The CDR3 totals 14 residues. J gave up 4 bases and V 4 bases, and 6 bases lay outside the gene matches. In nucleotides, the CDR3 is TGCAGTGCTACCCGACAGGGGGCCGGAGAGACCCAGTACTTC. The encoded protein is CSATRQGAGETQYF.

In this sample, this clonotype turned up many times. In DNA form, the CDR3 reads TGCGCCAGCAGCTGGGGCGGGGTAGGGGATACGCAGTATTTT. As protein: CASSWGGVGDTQYF. This sequence joins TRBV5-1 and TRBJ2-3, with D perhaps TRBD2 (6 bases). Germline V gives CDR1 SGHRS, CDR2 YFSETQ. Trimming removed 3 bases from V and 6 bases from J, with 14 bases in between. The CDR3 contains 14 residues.

This clonotype was observed many times. V usage is TRBV28 and J usage is TRBJ2-1, with D hard to call. The CDR3 covers 16 residues. The V and J ends lost 3 bases and 7 bases respectively, with 19 bases between them. The germline gives CDR1 MDHEN, CDR2 SYDVKM. As DNA, the CDR3 is TGTGCCAGCAGTTTCCCCGGATGGGATCCGGTGAATGAGCAGTTCTTC. Translation: CASSFPGWDPVNEQFF.

This clonotype occurred many times. This chain uses TRBV20-1 with TRBJ1-2, with D maybe TRBD1 (5 bases). From germline, CDR1 is DFQATT and CDR2 SNEGSKA (reference sequence). Trimming cost V 5 bases and J 6 bases, with 19 bases left between them. The length of the CDR3 is 14 residues. CDR3 sequence: CSAGKPGGNNGYTF. The CDR3 region has the DNA TGCAGTGCTGGGAAGCCTGGGGGGAATAATGGCTACACCTTC.